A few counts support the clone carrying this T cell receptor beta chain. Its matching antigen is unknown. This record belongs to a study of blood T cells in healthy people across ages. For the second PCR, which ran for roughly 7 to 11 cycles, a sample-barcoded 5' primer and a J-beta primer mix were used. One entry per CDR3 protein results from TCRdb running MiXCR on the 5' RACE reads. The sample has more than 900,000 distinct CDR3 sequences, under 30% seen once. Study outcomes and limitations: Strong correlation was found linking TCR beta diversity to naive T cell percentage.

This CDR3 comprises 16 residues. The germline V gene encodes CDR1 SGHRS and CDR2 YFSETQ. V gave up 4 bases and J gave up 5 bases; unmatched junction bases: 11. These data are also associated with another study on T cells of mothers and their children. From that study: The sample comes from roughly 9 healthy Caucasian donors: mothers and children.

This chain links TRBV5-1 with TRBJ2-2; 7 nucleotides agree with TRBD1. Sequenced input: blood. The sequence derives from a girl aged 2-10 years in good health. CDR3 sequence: CASSRLPQGETGELFF. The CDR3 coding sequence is TGCGCCAGCAGCCGCCTTCCTCAGGGGGAAACCGGGGAGCTGTTTTTT. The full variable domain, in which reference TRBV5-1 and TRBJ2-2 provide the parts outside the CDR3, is KAGVTQTPRYLIKTRGQQVTLSCSPISGHRSVSWYQQTPGQGLQFLFEYFSETQRNKGNFPGRFSGRQFSNSRSEMNVSTLELGDSALYLCASSRLPQGETGELFFGEGSRLTVL.